This TCR beta chain was retrieved from a study of shared clonotypes between healthy human individuals. Study findings and constraints: In the sorted subsets, rarefaction showed sequencing was incomplete despite large depth.

Comments on this clone: Its antigen is not known.

CDR3 length: 13 residues. V lost 6 bases, J lost 6 bases, and 5 bases stayed unmatched. The V gene's germline CDR1 is LNHNV and CDR2 YYDKDF (reference sequence). Repertoires were generated with immunoSEQ multiplex PCR, while TCRdb's copy carries only in-frame clones and drops some. The sample has fewer than 2.5 million clones; under 95% are singletons. Sequencing was carried out using naive CD4+ T cells from PBMCs. Subset meaning: CD45RA+ positively selected. The sequence was obtained from a young man in good health. Some clones in this sample may be carry-over from other donors' samples. The V gene is TRBV15, the J gene TRBJ2-1; TRBD1 matches at 7 bases. Here the CDR3 DNA reads TGTGCCACCAGGGCGACAGGGTCCAATGAGCAGTTCTTC. Protein product: CATRATGSNEQFF. Supplemented by reference TRBV15 and TRBJ2-1, the full variable domain reads DAMVIQNPRYQVTQFGKPVTLSCSQTLNHNVMYWYQQKSSQAPKLLFHYYDKDFNNEADTPDNFQSRRPNTSFCFLDIRSPGLGDTAMYLCATRATGSNEQFFGPGTRLTVL.